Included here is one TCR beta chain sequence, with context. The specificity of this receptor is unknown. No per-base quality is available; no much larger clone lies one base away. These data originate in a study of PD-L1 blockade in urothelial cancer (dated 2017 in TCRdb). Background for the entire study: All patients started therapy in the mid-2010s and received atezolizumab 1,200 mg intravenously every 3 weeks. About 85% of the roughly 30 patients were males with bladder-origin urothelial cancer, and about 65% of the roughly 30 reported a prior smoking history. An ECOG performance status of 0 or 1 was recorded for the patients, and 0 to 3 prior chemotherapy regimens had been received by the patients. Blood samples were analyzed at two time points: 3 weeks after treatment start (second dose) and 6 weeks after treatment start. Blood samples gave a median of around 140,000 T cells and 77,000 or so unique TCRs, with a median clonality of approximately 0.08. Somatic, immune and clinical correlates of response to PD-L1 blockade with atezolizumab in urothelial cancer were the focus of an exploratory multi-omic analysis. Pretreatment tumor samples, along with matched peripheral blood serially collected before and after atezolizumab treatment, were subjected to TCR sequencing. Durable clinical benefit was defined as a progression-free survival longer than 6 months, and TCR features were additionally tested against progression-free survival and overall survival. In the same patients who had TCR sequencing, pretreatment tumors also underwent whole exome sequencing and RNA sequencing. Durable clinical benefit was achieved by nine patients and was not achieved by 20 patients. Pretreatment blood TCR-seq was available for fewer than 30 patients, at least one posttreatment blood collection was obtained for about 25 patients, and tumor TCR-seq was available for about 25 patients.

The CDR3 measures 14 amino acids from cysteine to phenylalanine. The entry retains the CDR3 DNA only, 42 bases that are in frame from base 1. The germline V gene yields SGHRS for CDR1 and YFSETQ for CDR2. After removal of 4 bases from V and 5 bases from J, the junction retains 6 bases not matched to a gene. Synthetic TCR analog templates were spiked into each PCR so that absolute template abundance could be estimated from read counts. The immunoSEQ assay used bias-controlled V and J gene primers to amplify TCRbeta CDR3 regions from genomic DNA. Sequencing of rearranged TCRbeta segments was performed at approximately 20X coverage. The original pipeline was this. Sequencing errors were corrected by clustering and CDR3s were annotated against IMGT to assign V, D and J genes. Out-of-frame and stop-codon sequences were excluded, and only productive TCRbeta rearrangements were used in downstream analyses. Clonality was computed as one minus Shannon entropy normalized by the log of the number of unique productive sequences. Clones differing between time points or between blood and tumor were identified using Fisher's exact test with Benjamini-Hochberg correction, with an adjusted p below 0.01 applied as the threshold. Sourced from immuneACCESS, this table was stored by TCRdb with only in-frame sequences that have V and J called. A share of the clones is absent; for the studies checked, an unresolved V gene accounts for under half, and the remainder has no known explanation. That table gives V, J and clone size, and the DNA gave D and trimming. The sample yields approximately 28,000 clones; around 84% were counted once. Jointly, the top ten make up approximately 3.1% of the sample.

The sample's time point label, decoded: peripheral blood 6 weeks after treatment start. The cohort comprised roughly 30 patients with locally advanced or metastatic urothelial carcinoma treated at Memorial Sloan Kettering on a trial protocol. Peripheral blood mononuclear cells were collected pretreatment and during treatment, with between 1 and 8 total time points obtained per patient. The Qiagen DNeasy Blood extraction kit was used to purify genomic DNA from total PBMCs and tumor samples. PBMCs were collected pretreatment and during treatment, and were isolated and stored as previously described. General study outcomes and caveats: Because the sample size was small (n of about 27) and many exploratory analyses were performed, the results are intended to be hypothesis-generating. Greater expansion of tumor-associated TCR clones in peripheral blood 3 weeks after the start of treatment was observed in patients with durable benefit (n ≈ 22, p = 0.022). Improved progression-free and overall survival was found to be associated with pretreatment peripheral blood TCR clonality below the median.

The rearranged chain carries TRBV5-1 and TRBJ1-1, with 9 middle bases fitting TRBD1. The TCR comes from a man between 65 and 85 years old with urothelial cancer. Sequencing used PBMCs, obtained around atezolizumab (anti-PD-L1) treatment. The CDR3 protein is CASSTDRGWTEAFF. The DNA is TGCGCCAGCAGCACGGACAGGGGATGGACTGAAGCTTTCTTT.